This T cell receptor beta chain derives from a study of blood T cell repertoires in COVID-19 (dated by TCRdb to about 2020). Background on the whole study: Samples covering the acute and convalescent phases of COVID-19 were provided by collaborators in the United States, Italy and Spain. The repertoires were released in a freely available public database intended as a resource for research on the immune response to SARS-CoV-2. Deeply sampled blood TCRbeta repertoires from subjects exposed to, actively infected with, or recovered from COVID-19 were included in the dataset. Nearly every sample came with metadata listing a de-identified subject ID, COVID-19 status, age in years and sex. The samples were drawn from the first 160 participants of the ongoing ImmuneRACE study and from 1,254 subjects provided by 6 global collaborators. Where HLA class I and class II types were available, the types were taken from metadata supplied by the sample provider, not from assay-based typing. The material from the prospective study consisted of cDNA or gDNA derived from T cells, B-cell-depleted T cells, or PBMCs. What the work shows at the level of the full study, not this receptor alone: Clinical and demographic metadata were provided uncurated, with the amount varying by source and participant.

TCRbeta CDR3 regions were amplified from genomic DNA by means of the immunoSEQ Assay, a bias-controlled multiplex PCR. The authors' analysis ran thus. Nucleated cell counts per sample were estimated from amplification of reference gene primers within the assay. To quantify the absolute abundance of each unique TCRbeta CDR3 rearrangement, sequence reads were collapsed and filtered. For each sample, productive Simpson clonality was calculated as the square root of Simpson's diversity index over productive rearrangements. TCRdb took this table from immuneACCESS and kept in-frame rearrangements with V and J called. Such tables lack part of the clones; where checked against another copy, unresolved V genes explain under half of the gap, and the rest is unexplained. That table gives V, J and clone size, and the DNA gave D and trimming. For this sample the table gives 98,000 or so clones, of which more than 75% were detected only once. Clones ranked in the top ten supply approximately 26% of the sample.

Collaborating institutions collected whole blood in K2EDTA tubes following their own protocols. For TCRbeta analysis, collaborators shipped samples in one of three forms: frozen whole blood, isolated PBMCs, or DNA extracted from either of those sample types. The germline V gene supplies CDR1 SGHAT and CDR2 FQNNGV. The CDR3 goes from the cysteine to the phenylalanine over 15 residues. Of all the DNA, just the CDR3 is kept, 45 bases in frame from base 1. A distance of 10 bases separates the germline ends of V and J, which lose 5 bases and 0 bases respectively. Regarding this clone: Its antigen target is currently unknown. No per-base quality is available; no much larger clone lies one base away.

This sequence uses TRBV11-2 and TRBJ2-2, with no confident D gene call. The specimen sequenced was peripheral blood. This sequence was found in a man aged 55 to 70 with acute or convalescent COVID-19. The DNA reads TGTGCCAGCAGCCAACAGCCTTCGAACACCGGGGAGCTGTTTTTT. It codes for CASSQQPSNTGELFF.